What follows is one TCR beta chain and its context. Only in-frame clones appear in the TCRdb table, and some are missing; sequencing was by immunoSEQ multiplex PCR. The sample lists about 1 million clones; roughly 75% were seen once. The data derive from a study of shared clonotypes between healthy human individuals. The V gene's germline CDR1 is MRHNA and CDR2 SNTAGT. The CDR3 loop spans 14 amino acids. The V gene lost 4 bases and the J gene lost 6 bases, with 14 bases spanning the gap. V gene TRBV6-4 combines with J gene TRBJ2-3; D possibly corresponds to TRBD1 (6 bases). The receptor was derived from a man between 18 and 35 years old in good health. The sample taken for sequencing was memory CD4+ T cells sorted from blood. The subset here: CD45RA-negative fraction. This CDR3 reads CASSVQGMGDTQYF. For the CDR3, the DNA is TGTGCCAGCAGTGTTCAGGGGATGGGGGATACGCAGTATTTT.